This T cell receptor (beta chain) was documented in a study of blood T cell repertoires in COVID-19 (dated by TCRdb to between 2020 and 2021). Background for the entire study: Collaborator samples came from the United States, Italy and Spain and covered acute and convalescent phases of COVID-19. The repertoires were made available in a free public database intended to serve as a resource for research on the immune response to SARS-CoV-2. The material from the prospective study consisted of cDNA or gDNA derived from T cells, B-cell-depleted T cells, or PBMCs. The dataset comprised deeply sampled blood TCRbeta repertoires from subjects exposed to, actively infected with, or recovered from COVID-19. Sample metadata almost always included a de-identified subject ID, COVID-19 status, age in years and sex. Samples were obtained from the ongoing ImmuneRACE study (first 160 participants) and from 1,200 or so subjects provided by 6 global collaborators. HLA class I and class II types, where available, came from metadata supplied by the sample provider rather than from assay-based typing. Overall study outcomes, separate from this receptor: How much clinical and demographic metadata was included differed by source and by participant, and the metadata was provided uncurated.

TCRbeta CDR3 regions were amplified from genomic DNA by means of the immunoSEQ Assay, a bias-controlled multiplex PCR. The source study handled its data this way. Nucleated cell counts per sample were estimated from amplification of reference gene primers within the assay. To quantify the absolute abundance of each unique TCRbeta CDR3 rearrangement, sequence reads were collapsed and filtered. For each sample, productive Simpson clonality was calculated as the square root of Simpson's diversity index over productive rearrangements. TCRdb re-hosts the immuneACCESS table, in-frame sequences only. Its copies lack some clones; in the studies checked, an unresolved V gene accounts for under half of them, and the cause for the rest is not known. The DNA gave D and trimming, while V, J and clone size come from that table. The sample profile shows 310,000 or so clones; 75% to 95% of them were found once. The ten largest clones represent 1% to 1.3% of the sample.

Participants in the prospective study were aged about 18 to 95 years, lived in 24 United States geographic areas, and enrolled through a virtual design. Cohort assignment in the prospective study relied on participant-reported clinical history from a screening survey and a study questionnaire. Recovered participants in ImmuneRACE Cohort 3 were defined by two consecutive negative NP/OP PCR tests, clearance by a healthcare professional, or resolution of symptoms. In the prospective study, whole blood, serum and a nasopharyngeal or oropharyngeal swab were collected from each participant by mobile phlebotomists. Prospective study participants could optionally give additional blood draws and questionnaires over a roughly 2-month period. Before DNA extraction, blood samples from the prospective study were shipped at room temperature or frozen. There are 15 amino acids in the CDR3, from cysteine to phenylalanine inclusive. The DNA shown is the 45-base CDR3, in frame from base 1. Trimming removed 2 bases from V and 2 bases from J; the gene matches leave 6 bases unexplained. Per the germline V gene, MDHEN is the CDR1 and SYDVKM is the CDR2.

About this clone itself: No antigen is known for it. No clone much larger than this one lies a single base away; base qualities are absent.

The chain joins TRBV28 to TRBJ2-7; TRBD2 agrees with 7 junctional bases. The TCR was taken from a woman between 25 and 40 years old who had recovered from COVID-19. The sequenced sample consisted of PBMCs or T cells enriched from blood (not recorded which). The DNA sequence is given as TGTGCCAGCAGTTTAGGCGGGAGTAGCGCCTACGAGCAGTACTTC. It codes for CASSLGGSSAYEQYF.